This TCR beta chain was identified in a study of cytomegalovirus exposure and HLA in healthy donors (dated by TCRdb to the late 2010s). Study-wide context: An earlier analysis of approximately 640 of the donors reported approximately 290 Gb of sequence data and 100 million to 140 million unique TCR beta sequences from some 180 million T cells. Approximately 300 gigabases of sequencing data and some 85 million unique TCR sequences were included in an early release covering around 600 HLA-typed donors. The genetic ancestry cluster associated with self-reported Caucasian donors included 81% of the 350 to 500 genotyped donors. The aim of the study was to test whether cataloging public T cell receptors could identify signatures of past pathogen exposure. The study used immunosequencing to profile the T cell repertoires of approximately 640 subjects and linked those repertoires to cytomegalovirus serostatus. A separate validation cohort of 100 to 150 different subjects was used in addition to the approximately 670-subject first cohort. To predict cytomegalovirus infection status, the study brought together high-throughput TCR immunosequencing, statistical association of individual TCRs with disease status, and machine learning. In a later analysis, previously published TCR beta repertoires from 666 donors were re-analyzed and high-resolution HLA genotyping was added so that TCR occurrence patterns could be studied. In the later analysis, no new phenotypic data were used to find candidate immune exposures; instead, reliance was placed on TCR beta sequences and their occurrence across donors. An earlier analysis of 587 of the donors applied high-throughput TCR beta sequencing to assess whether each TCR beta V gene segment acted as functional or pseudogenic. Donor age, sex, ethnicity and CMV serostatus were collected together with the repertoire data. In a later genetic analysis, genome-wide SNP genotypes for about 60% of the 666 donors were used, and that subset was treated as a discovery cohort. All discovery cohort repertoires had been generated using a single sequencing platform. HLA typing covered class I and class II loci at four-digit resolution. Typing coverage varied by locus: roughly 629-630 donors for A, B, C, DRB1 and DQB1; more than 500 for DQA1; more than 600 for DPA1; approximately 470 for DPB1. Because of strong linkage in the cohort, roughly five DR-DQ haplotypes were treated as single units for association and clustering. Among around 400 genotyped donors of the cohort, an average of about 240,000 unique TCR beta nucleotide sequences was sequenced per donor, of which about 18% were non-productive.

About this clone itself: It has no known antigen specificity. No base quality information exists; no much larger clone differs at one position.

Reading the germline V gene gives CDR1 MNHEY and CDR2 SVGAGI. V is pruned by 6 bases and J by 2 bases, leaving 4 bases of the junction without a gene match. The CDR3, cysteine through phenylalanine, is 15 amino acids long. Of all the DNA, just the CDR3 is kept, 45 bases in frame from base 1. The cohort consisted of 600 or so healthy bone marrow donors. Cohort members were all nominally healthy when sampled, although unrecorded immune exposures were likely present. The donor tested CMV seronegative, placing the donor among the 350 or so seronegative members of the cohort. A peripheral blood sample was provided by each donor, and peripheral blood mononuclear cells were used for TCR beta sequencing. Genomic DNA extraction from the blood cell samples was performed with the Qiagen DNeasy Blood Extraction Kit. Paper-wide results and their limitations: According to a later analysis, TCR association rates differed among HLA loci, with DRB1 alleles showing the most associated TCRs and HLA-C alleles showing the fewest. The 87-base-pair reads could not distinguish some IMGT-functional V segments, including TRBV6-2 and TRBV6-3, so those segments were excluded. In both the original and validation cohorts, the classifier was reported to diagnose cytomegalovirus status with high specificity and sensitivity. Across donors, most TCR sequences were observed very rarely, whereas some public TCRs were present in many individuals. This cohort had only TCR beta chains sequenced, and the lack of alpha or paired-chain data limited which features could be detected. Because some donors lacked HLA typing at each locus, the association tests relied only on the typed subset. According to the authors, the approach could potentially be generalized to other disease states and immunological phenotypes. In a later genetic analysis, a missense DCLRE1C variant was associated with V-gene and J-gene trimming of TCR beta chains, and the association was replicated in an independent cohort. Linkage disequilibrium might explain the correlated functional status among segregating V segments, but an unknown experimental factor could not be ruled out. A group of highly shared sequence variants was considered likely to be a technical artifact of the sequencing pipeline. Broadly in line with IMGT annotations, most TCR beta V segments showed up in productive rearrangements about 90% or about 30% of the time in an earlier analysis of roughly 590 of the donors. In a later analysis, HLA-associated TCR beta chains were found to be more clonally expanded and to have lower generation probabilities than equally common non-associated chains. Assigning TCR associations to individual alleles was difficult when HLA alleles, especially DR and DQ, strongly co-occurred. According to a later analysis, parvovirus B19, influenza, CMV and Epstein-Barr virus appeared linked to several top co-occurrence clusters. Presence/absence analyses assumed roughly uniform sequencing depth across donors, an assumption that may not hold. For the cohort, immune exposure information was limited to CMV serostatus. A later analysis associated 16,951 TCR beta sequences with specific HLA alleles at a false discovery rate of 0.05. Compared with the approximately 720-donor mean, donors in an Asian-associated ancestry cluster had fewer N-insertions in productive TCRs, according to a later genetic analysis. A further reported finding was that TCR beta sequences accurately predicted the HLA-A and HLA-B alleles for most subjects in the first cohort. A total of 150 or so TCR beta chains were listed by the study as associated with cytomegalovirus. According to a later analysis, most CMV-associated TCR beta chains appeared to be HLA-restricted, and the HLA associations seemed to be driven largely by CMV exposure. In vitro tests confirmed that a few of the cytomegalovirus-associated TCR beta chains recognize cytomegalovirus antigens. Because counts were too low, about 15 rarely observed V segments, including chromosome 9 orphons, were left out of the earlier analysis of 500 to 650 of the donors.

Libraries came from the immunoSEQ multiplex PCR assay. The multiplex PCR relied on a mix of 60 forward primers for TCR Vbeta segments and 13 reverse primers for TCR Jbeta segments. The CDR3 region of rearranged TCR beta genes was amplified from genomic DNA with a multiplex PCR assay. Amplified TCR beta libraries were sequenced as 87-base-pair reads on the Illumina HiSeq System. On the authors' methods: A later analysis counted 75 million to 100 million unique TCR beta chains across the 690 or so repertoires, and 9 million to 14 million of these chains were shared by at least two donors. To remove PCR and sequencing errors, raw reads were error-corrected and collapsed into unique sequences using a nearest-neighbor algorithm that merged closely related sequences. To assign V, D and J gene segments, CDR3 sequences were aligned to IMGT reference sequences. For a sequence to be retained, at least a six-nucleotide match to both a V gene segment and a J gene segment was required. A rearrangement was called productive if the CDR3 had no stop codons and remained in frame with V and J, and every other rearrangement was called non-productive. CDR3 was defined according to IMGT convention as the region running from the second conserved V-encoded cysteine to the conserved J-encoded phenylalanine. In an earlier analysis of 587 of the donors, sequences lacking an unambiguous match to a single V gene segment were excluded. In an earlier analysis of some 590 of the donors, a V segment was called functional when productive rearrangements were above 56.7%, and segregating when the standard deviation between donors exceeded 5%. To diagnose cytomegalovirus status from the catalog of TCR beta chain sequences, a statistical classification framework was built. V and J gene assignment, in a later analysis, came from comparing TCR nucleotide sequences with IMGT/GENE-DB human TR gene sequences. Using the TCRdist pipeline, a later analysis assigned CDR3 sequences along with most-parsimonious VDJ recombination scenarios. In a later analysis, every TCR beta chain was defined by the combination of its CDR3 amino acid sequence and its V-gene family, and reads without a unique V-gene family were dropped. A later analysis removed 500 to 650 highly shared, low-generation-probability nucleotide sequences to deal with suspected cross-contamination and a sequencing artifact. For each public chain, a later analysis derived a clonal expansion index from normalized ranks of inferred template counts within each repertoire. Generation probabilities in a later analysis came from a VDJ recombination model fitted to out-of-frame rearrangements, and those results were checked against IGoR. In a later analysis, hypergeometric tests were used to score TCR-TCR, TCR-HLA and TCR-CMV co-occurrence, with a repertoire-size bias correction applied to TCR pairs. False discovery rates were estimated in a later analysis by permuting HLA or CMV assignments 20 times. In a later analysis, co-occurring TCRs were grouped using DBSCAN, and TCRdist sequence similarity was added for clustering within HLA-allele-positive subsets. Repertoires with fewer than 30,000 or more than 120,000 public chains, plus five repertoires with anomalous nucleotide sharing, were excluded from co-occurrence clustering. In TCRdb, the immuneACCESS table is reduced to in-frame sequences with V and J assigned. These tables do not hold every clone; where another copy was compared, an unresolved V gene accounts for under half, and the others remain unexplained. Clonal size and the V and J genes are those of that table, whereas D and trimming came from the DNA. The sample table records 90,000 to 110,000 clones; approximately 80% of these occur just once. Under 2.5% of the sample belongs to the ten largest clones.

This receptor was obtained from a woman between 25 and 40 years old in good health and CMV-seronegative. The chain employs TRBV6-5 and TRBJ2-1; a stretch of 10 junction bases matches TRBD2. Sequencing used PBMCs. DNA sequence: TGTGCCAGCAGCTCTAGCGGGAGCGCCTACAATGAGCAGTTCTTC. It is translated as CASSSSGSAYNEQFF.